This T cell receptor beta chain originates from a study of cytotoxic CD8 clonotypes in ibrutinib-treated CLL (dated by TCRdb to the early 2020s). Describing the broader study: The cohort was composed of approximately 11 relapsed/refractory and around 15 treatment-naive patients; IGHV unmutated status was identified in 17 patients. Samples at response were collected after a median of 12 months of treatment, with a range of roughly 6 to 40 months. Of the approximately 90 participants in the trial, 25 to 30 had longitudinal samples available. Responses were partial in 24 patients and complete in 2; after median approximately 66 months follow-up, about 14 stayed in remission and roughly twelve progressed. An average of approximately 260,000 productive templates and some 100,000 productive rearrangements was obtained per sample. Cryopreserved peripheral blood mononuclear cells were collected before treatment, at response, and at either disease progression or sustained remission. What the work shows at the level of the full study, not this receptor alone: Clonality increased at ibrutinib response, stayed stable in sustained remission, and fell back toward baseline at progression. At baseline, clonality was higher than in age-matched healthy donors and showed a strong correlation with circulating CD8+ T-cell counts. Lymph node repertoires were not examined, and the timing of sampling was not matched between patients in sustained remission and those whose disease progressed. Public clonotypes were rare and either shrank or stayed stable during treatment, and the rise in clonality at ibrutinib response reflected expansion of private clonotypes.

Concerning this clone: The antigen this receptor binds is unknown. No base qualities exist here, and no much larger clone lies one base off it.

For TCR beta library preparation, approximately 1.8 micrograms of genomic DNA was extracted from cryopreserved PBMCs. Longitudinal blood samples from CLL patients on ibrutinib monotherapy underwent high-throughput TCR beta sequencing. Patients were enrolled in a phase 2 open-label single-center ibrutinib monotherapy trial. The CDR3 sequence holds 16 residues, the cysteine and phenylalanine included. The kept DNA is CDR3 alone, 48 bases in frame from the first base. V ends up 5 bases short and J 4 bases short, with an unmatched junction base count of 6. CDR1 and CDR2 were assigned from the germline V gene (reference sequence) as GTSNPN and SVGIG. A MiSeq instrument was used for deep resolution sequencing, which targeted depths ranging from 1 in 1 million up to 1 in 200,000 T cells, with coverage averaging 10x for each clonotype. TCR beta libraries were generated with the immunoSEQ hsTCRB Kit. For the original study's pipeline: ImmunoSEQ Data Assistant and ImmunoSEQ Analyzer were used for data analysis, and V, D and J genes were assigned according to IMGT definitions. Clonality, with values ranging from 0 to 1, was calculated as one minus the normalized Shannon entropy of productive rearrangement frequencies. Only overrepresented clonotypes making up at least 0.05% of each patient's repertoire were included in the public clonotype analysis. Repertoires from roughly 13 age-matched healthy donors in immuneACCESS were used as clonality controls. TCRdb limited this immuneACCESS table to in-frame rearrangements with V and J called. A share of clones is missing; checked studies link under half to unresolved V genes, and the rest is unexplained. V and J calls and clone size come straight from that table; D and trimming were deduced from the DNA. This sample holds about 310,000 clones; about 80% were observed only once. The ten largest clones capture 5% to 7% of the sample.

Source: PBMCs, taken before ibrutinib treatment. This sequence uses TRBV30 and TRBJ2-6, and 12 junctional nucleotides match TRBD1. This clonotype originated in a human donor with chronic lymphocytic leukemia. The DNA is as follows: TGTGCCTGGTCGGGACAGGGGGCCCTCGGGGCCAACGTCCTGACTTTC. This yields the protein CAWSGQGALGANVLTF.